The 19 T cell receptor beta chains reported below all come from one sample, sequenced in a study of blood T cell repertoires in COVID-19 (dated by TCRdb to 2020 to 2022). Library preparation was by the immunoSEQ multiplex PCR assay. Sourced from immuneACCESS, this table was stored by TCRdb with only in-frame sequences that have V and J called. A share of the clones is absent; for the studies checked, an unresolved V gene accounts for under half, and the remainder has no known explanation. Here the sample has some 180,000 clones; roughly 76% occur a single time. The ten largest clonotypes hold 9.5% to 11% of the sample. Material: peripheral blood. Every receptor here comes from a woman between 40 and 55 years old with COVID-19, enrolled during active disease.

This clone appeared once. The CDR3 sequence is CASSSREIEFF. The CDR3 nucleotides read TGTGCCAGCAGCTCCCGGGAAATTGAGTTCTTC. This chain links TRBV11-2 with TRBJ2-1, with a possible D match to TRBD2 (5 bases). V dropped 4 bases and J dropped 14 bases, with 12 bases sitting between them. The CDR3 extends over 11 amino acids. Germline V gene sequence: CDR1 SGHAT, CDR2 FQNNGV.

The chain combines TRBV3-1 (or the pseudogene TRBV3-2) with TRBJ1-2, with TRBD1 identical over 11 bases. CDR3 length equals 13 residues. Germline CDR1 and CDR2: LGHDT and YNNKEL (reference sequence). Losses at the gene ends were 3 bases for V and 10 bases for J; bases not matched to a gene: 4. This chain's CDR3 is CASSQGGQGDYTF. The CDR3 nucleotides are TGTGCCAGCAGCCAGGGGGGACAGGGGGACTACACCTTC.

The rearrangement uses TRBV6-6 and TRBJ2-7; 7 positions match TRBD2. Germline lookup yields CDR1 MNHNY and CDR2 SVGAGI (reference sequence). V was pared by 5 bases and J by 3 bases, with 1 base of the junction left unmatched. CDR3 size: 12 residues. The CDR3 coding sequence is TGTGCCAGCAGTGAGCGGGACTACGAGCAGTACTTC. Its protein product is CASSERDYEQYF.

The gene calls are TRBV12-5 and TRBJ1-1; no firm D call. The germline gives CDR1 LGHNT, CDR2 FRNRAP. The CDR3 consists of 11 residues. Trimming removed 3 bases from V and 5 bases from J, with 4 bases in between. The CDR3 DNA is TGTGCTAGTGGTTTCGGGACTGAAGCTTTCTTT. Protein product: CASGFGTEAFF.

V gene TRBV28 combines with J gene TRBJ2-6, with 10 nucleotides matching TRBD1. CDR3 length: 18 residues. The J segment lost 0 bases and the V segment lost 2 bases, leaving 4 bases of the junction unmatched. Looked up from germline, CDR1 is MDHEN and CDR2 is SYDVKM. CDR3 sequence reads: CASSLRQGALSGANVLTF. DNA of the CDR3: TGTGCCAGCAGTTTACGACAGGGGGCCCTCTCTGGGGCCAACGTCCTGACTTTC.

The gene calls are TRBV19 and TRBJ2-7, with a weak D call TRBD2 (5 bases). V lost 5 bases and J lost 0, with 8 bases in between. The CDR3 is 13 amino acids. Germline V lookup: CDR1 LNHDA, CDR2 SQIVND (reference sequence). For the CDR3, the DNA is TGTGCCAGTAGTCCGGGGAGCTCCTACGAGCAGTACTTC. It translates to CASSPGSSYEQYF.

The chain's CDR3 is CASTENPSDSYSNQPQHF. The CDR3 bases are TGTGCCAGCACCGAGAACCCTTCGGACAGCTATAGCAATCAGCCCCAGCATTTT. The chain joins TRBV6-4 to TRBJ1-5, with D maybe TRBD1 (6 bases). The germline V gene encodes CDR1 MRHNA and CDR2 SNTAGT. V dropped 7 bases and J dropped 0 bases, with 22 bases sitting between them. This CDR3 is built from 18 residues.

This clone occurred a few times. The V call is TRBV18, the J call TRBJ1-4; D may be TRBD1 (5 bases). V was trimmed by 6 bases and J by 3 bases, leaving 20 bases between them. The CDR3 spans 17 residues. Germline assignment: CDR1 KGHSH and CDR2 LQKENI. The CDR3 nucleotides read TGTGCCAGCTCTCTCGACAGAGCTGTTGGGGCTAATGAAAAACTGTTTTTT. This translates into CASSLDRAVGANEKLFF.

V gene TRBV4-1 combines with J gene TRBJ2-1; D possibly corresponds to TRBD1 (5 bases). The CDR3 is 17 amino acids. Trimming took 3 bases from V and 4 from J, leaving 19 bases between them. Germline V gives CDR1 MGHRA, CDR2 YSYEKL. The DNA of the CDR3 is TGCGCCAGCAGCCAGGCCAGCACAATGACAGCTTACAATGAGCAGTTCTTC. It translates to CASSQASTMTAYNEQFF.

The chain recombines TRBV5-6 with TRBJ2-7; 9 bases are shared with TRBD1. Germline CDR1 SGHDT, CDR2 YYEEEE. V was clipped by 4 bases and J by 4 bases; unmatched bases: 6. The CDR3 is made up of 14 amino acids. This chain's CDR3 is CASSGRDRAYEQYF. CDR3 DNA sequence: TGTGCCAGCAGCGGCCGGGACAGGGCGTACGAGCAGTACTTC.

CDR3 protein: CASSFGSPYEQYV. In nucleotides, the CDR3 is TGTGCCAGCAGCTTTGGGAGCCCCTACGAGCAGTACGTC. The chain is built from TRBV11-2 and TRBJ2-7, with TRBD2 as a possible D gene (5 bases). The ends were cut back, 3 bases at V and 2 bases at J, with 8 bases in the middle. Germline lookup yields CDR1 SGHAT and CDR2 FQNNGV. The CDR3 covers 13 residues.

At least ten counts were recorded for this clone. The chain joins TRBV6-5 to TRBJ1-2; D call uncertain. This CDR3 spans 13 amino acids. V gave up 4 bases and J gave up 6 bases, with 12 bases separating them. Germline V gene sequence: CDR1 MNHEY, CDR2 SVGAGI. The CDR3 region has the DNA TGTGCCAGCAGTTTCACAGCAGGCAATGGCTACACCTTC. It specifies CASSFTAGNGYTF.

As to this clone: Other DNA sequences in this specimen translate into the identical CDR3. The chain recombines TRBV5-1 with TRBJ2-5; perhaps TRBD1 as D (6 bases). CDR3 length equals 14 residues. Germline V lookup: CDR1 SGHRS, CDR2 YFSETQ. V was shortened by 1 base and J by 0 bases, with 7 bases between the two germline ends. This chain's CDR3 is CASSLRTDQETQYF. The CDR3 DNA reads as TGCGCCAGCAGCTTGAGGACAGACCAAGAGACCCAGTACTTC.

The chain links TRBV19 to TRBJ2-2; 9 nucleotides match TRBD2. The V gene's germline CDR1 is LNHDA and CDR2 SQIVND (reference sequence). V trimming: 3 bases; J trimming: 3 bases; junction bases outside the gene matches: 5. The CDR3 spans 16 residues. CDR3 sequence: CASSILLAGHTGELFF. CDR3 DNA sequence: TGTGCCAGTAGTATTTTACTAGCGGGTCACACCGGGGAGCTGTTTTTT.

V gene TRBV6-6 combines with J gene TRBJ2-1, with D possibly being TRBD2 (10 bases). The germline V and J ends were trimmed by 6 bases and 5 bases, with 26 bases remaining between them. The CDR3 is made up of 18 amino acids. CDR1 and CDR2 (germline): MNHNY, SVGAGI (reference sequence). The CDR3 here is CASRRQGEASGRHNEQFF. Here the CDR3 DNA reads TGTGCCAGCAGACGACAGGGGGAAGCTAGCGGGAGACACAATGAGCAGTTCTTC.

V gene TRBV7-9 combines with J gene TRBJ2-2; tentatively, D is TRBD2 (5 bases). Per germline, CDR1 SEHNR and CDR2 FQNEAQ (reference sequence). This CDR3 spans 13 amino acids. Trimming removed 4 bases from V and 7 bases from J, with 10 bases in between. DNA for the CDR3: TGTGCCAGCAGCTCCGTACGGGGCGGGGAGCTGTTTTTT. Its protein product is CASSSVRGGELFF.

This chain links TRBV6-5 with TRBJ2-3; D gene uncertain. The CDR3 runs to 15 residues. From germline, CDR1 is MNHEY and CDR2 SVGAGI. The germline V and J ends were trimmed by 5 bases and 6 bases, with 18 bases remaining between them. CDR3 in amino acids: CASSPYTAGNDTQYF. The CDR3 DNA sequence: TGTGCCAGCAGTCCTTATACCGCCGGTAATGATACGCAGTATTTT.

The chain uses TRBV6-5 and TRBJ2-1; no firm D call. CDR1 is MNHEY, CDR2 SVGAGI, per germline. Trimming pared 5 bases from V and 5 bases from J, leaving 13 bases between. CDR3 length: 14 amino acids. The CDR3 DNA reads as TGTGCCAGCAGTCTCAGTTATATCGACAATGAGCAGTTCTTC. It codes for CASSLSYIDNEQFF.

The DNA for the CDR3 is TGTGCCAGCAGCGAGGGACTAGCGGACTACAATGAGCAGTTCTTC. Protein: CASSEGLADYNEQFF. The chain is built from TRBV9 and TRBJ2-1, with 11 bases fitting TRBD2. With V trimmed by 3 bases and J by 3 bases, 2 bases remained unmatched. Per the germline V gene, CDR1 is SGDLS and CDR2 is YYNGEE. The CDR3 is 15 amino acids.